The next 13 T cell receptor beta chains were all read from a single sample in a study of T cells in Graves' hyperthyroidism and ophthalmopathy. RNA transcripts provided the source from which TCR beta CDR3 regions were amplified. A first-round RT-PCR of the TCR CDR3 used the HTBI primer set. Using its own MiXCR run on the multiplex PCR reads, TCRdb lists one record per CDR3 protein. The sample lists fewer than 800,000 distinct CDR3 sequences; about 16% were seen once. Sequencing was done on a sample of blood. All receptors come from a man between 18 and 29 years old with Graves' hyperthyroidism.

The CDR3 nucleotides read TGCAGTGCTAGAGATGAGTTTACAGGAGGACTAGCGGGAGGTTTTGGAGAGACCCAGTACTTC. Translation: CSARDEFTGGLAGGFGETQYF. The V and J genes are TRBV20-1 and TRBJ2-5; 14 nucleotides match TRBD2. The CDR3 has 21 residues. The germline V gene has CDR1 DFQATT and CDR2 SNEGSKA (reference sequence). Unmatched junction bases numbered 19, after V lost 0 bases and J lost 4 bases.

As regards this clonotype: Being one base from a much bigger clone, this may be a read error. The V gene is TRBV29-1, the J gene TRBJ2-5; tentatively, D is TRBD1 (6 bases). Germline lookup yields CDR1 SQVTM and CDR2 ANQGSEA. The CDR3 is 14 residues long. The CDR3 region has the DNA TGCGGCGTTGGAACAGGGAGTCGGCAAGAGACCCAGTACTTC. Amino acid sequence: CGVGTGSRQETQYF.

The chain employs TRBV4-3 and TRBJ2-2; 8 nucleotides line up with TRBD2. The CDR3 extends over 16 amino acids. The trim removed 0 bases at V and 1 base at J, leaving 1 base unmatched. Germline V gene data show CDR1 as LGHNA and CDR2 as YSLEER. The CDR3 DNA follows: TGCGCCAGCAGCCAAGAAAGCGGGAGGAACACCGGGGAGCTGTTTTTT. Protein: CASSQESGRNTGELFF.

The gene calls are TRBV18 and TRBJ2-2, with D possibly being TRBD2 (5 bases). CDR3 size: 14 residues. V gave up 8 bases and J gave up 0 bases, with 10 bases separating them. Germline CDR1 reads KGHSH; CDR2 reads LQKENI. The CDR3 DNA reads as TGTGCCAGCGGGCGGGTCACGAACACCGGGGAGCTGTTTTTT. This gives the protein CASGRVTNTGELFF.

This clonotype has just a few counts. This chain links TRBV7-3 with TRBJ2-1; 13 bases are shared with TRBD2. There are 18 residues in the CDR3. Germline V gene sequence: CDR1 SGHTA, CDR2 FQGTGA. J was trimmed by 2 bases and V by 1 base; bases with no gene match: 5. In DNA, the CDR3 is TGTGCCAGCAGCTTAAAGCCCGGACTAGCGGGAGCCTACAATGAGCAGTTCTTC. It translates to CASSLKPGLAGAYNEQFF.

In regard to this clonotype: With a much larger clone just one base away, this may be a read error. The genes are TRBV6-1 and TRBJ2-7; TRBD1 might be the D (6 bases). Trimming shortened V by 8 bases and J by 0 bases, and 17 bases separated the two germline ends. The CDR3 is 15 amino acids. CDR1 and CDR2 (germline): MNHNS, SASEGT. The DNA of the CDR3 is TGTGCCAGCGGTAAGAGGGGACACAACTCCTACGAGCAGTACTTC. It is translated as CASGKRGHNSYEQYF.

The V gene is TRBV28, the J gene TRBJ2-1, with 9 bases that match TRBD2. This CDR3 has 15 amino acids. Per the germline V gene, CDR1 is MDHEN and CDR2 is SYDVKM. V lost 5 bases and J lost 8; bases outside the gene matches: 10. This CDR3 is CASSLGTSWFDEQFF. DNA for the CDR3: TGTGCCAGCAGTCTCGGGACTAGCTGGTTTGATGAGCAGTTCTTC. The full variable domain, completed using reference TRBV28 and TRBJ2-1, is DVKVTQSSRYLVKRTGEKVFLECVQDMDHENMFWYRQDPGLGLRLIYFSYDVKMKEKGDIPEGYSVSREKKERFSLILESASTNQTSMYLCASSLGTSWFDEQFFGPGTRLTVL.

This clonotype was observed at least ten times. This chain joins TRBV7-2 and TRBJ2-7; 13 nucleotides line up with TRBD2. This CDR3 contains 14 residues. Germline V gene sequence: CDR1 SGHTA, CDR2 FQGNSA. The junction had 5 bases not matched to a gene; V was cut back by 5 bases and J by 7 bases. CDR3 sequence reads: CASSPGLAGAEQYF. The DNA of the CDR3 is TGTGCCAGCAGCCCAGGACTAGCGGGAGCAGAGCAGTACTTC.

Only a few counts were recorded for this clonotype. Compared with germline, one end of the junction differs, possibly owing to a read error. The V gene is TRBV15, the J gene TRBJ2-7; 10 bases line up with TRBD1. From germline, CDR1 is LNHNV and CDR2 YYDKDF (reference sequence). The CDR3 is 15 amino acids. CDR3 loop: CATSSGGTGAYEQHF. As DNA, the CDR3 is TGTGCCACCAGCAGCGGGGGGACAGGGGCCTACGAGCAGCACTTC.

This clonotype appeared many times. This chain uses TRBV10-3 with TRBJ2-3; TRBD1 or TRBD2 may be the D gene (5 bases each). V shed 4 bases and J shed 4 bases, with 15 bases lying between them. The length of the CDR3 is 15 residues. CDR1 ENHRY and CDR2 SYGVKD come from the germline V gene. CDR3 nucleotides: TGTGCCATCAGTGGAGCGACCAGAGGGGCAGATACGCAGTATTTT. Translated, it gives CAISGATRGADTQYF.

This clonotype was observed many times. The chain combines TRBV20-1 with TRBJ2-7, with 16 positions matching TRBD2. CDR1 is DFQATT and CDR2 is SNEGSKA in the germline V gene (reference sequence). The CDR3 runs 17 residues. Unmatched junction bases numbered 9, after V lost 3 bases and J lost 4 bases. The CDR3 sequence: CSASAGLAGGPGYEQYF. DNA for the CDR3: TGCAGTGCTAGTGCGGGACTAGCGGGAGGGCCGGGGTACGAGCAGTACTTC.

This clonotype was observed a handful of times. V gene TRBV6-2 or TRBV6-3 combines with J gene TRBJ2-2, with D perhaps matching TRBD1 (5 bases). Trimming shortened V by 1 base and J by 7 bases, and 10 bases separated the two germline ends. The CDR3 is 14 amino acids. Per germline, CDR1 MNHEY and CDR2 SVGEGT. The CDR3 DNA is TGTGCCAGCAGTTACTTCCAGGGTGGCGGGGAGCTGTTTTTT. Translation: CASSYFQGGGELFF.

The sample holds many counts of this clonotype. The rearrangement uses TRBV28 and TRBJ1-1, with a possible D match to TRBD1 (5 bases). Trimming took 3 bases from V and 7 from J, leaving 15 bases between them. CDR3 length: 14 residues. Germline V lookup: CDR1 MDHEN, CDR2 SYDVKM. CDR3 sequence: CASSLGGAGSEAFF. DNA for the CDR3: TGTGCCAGCAGTTTGGGGGGAGCTGGGAGTGAAGCTTTCTTT.